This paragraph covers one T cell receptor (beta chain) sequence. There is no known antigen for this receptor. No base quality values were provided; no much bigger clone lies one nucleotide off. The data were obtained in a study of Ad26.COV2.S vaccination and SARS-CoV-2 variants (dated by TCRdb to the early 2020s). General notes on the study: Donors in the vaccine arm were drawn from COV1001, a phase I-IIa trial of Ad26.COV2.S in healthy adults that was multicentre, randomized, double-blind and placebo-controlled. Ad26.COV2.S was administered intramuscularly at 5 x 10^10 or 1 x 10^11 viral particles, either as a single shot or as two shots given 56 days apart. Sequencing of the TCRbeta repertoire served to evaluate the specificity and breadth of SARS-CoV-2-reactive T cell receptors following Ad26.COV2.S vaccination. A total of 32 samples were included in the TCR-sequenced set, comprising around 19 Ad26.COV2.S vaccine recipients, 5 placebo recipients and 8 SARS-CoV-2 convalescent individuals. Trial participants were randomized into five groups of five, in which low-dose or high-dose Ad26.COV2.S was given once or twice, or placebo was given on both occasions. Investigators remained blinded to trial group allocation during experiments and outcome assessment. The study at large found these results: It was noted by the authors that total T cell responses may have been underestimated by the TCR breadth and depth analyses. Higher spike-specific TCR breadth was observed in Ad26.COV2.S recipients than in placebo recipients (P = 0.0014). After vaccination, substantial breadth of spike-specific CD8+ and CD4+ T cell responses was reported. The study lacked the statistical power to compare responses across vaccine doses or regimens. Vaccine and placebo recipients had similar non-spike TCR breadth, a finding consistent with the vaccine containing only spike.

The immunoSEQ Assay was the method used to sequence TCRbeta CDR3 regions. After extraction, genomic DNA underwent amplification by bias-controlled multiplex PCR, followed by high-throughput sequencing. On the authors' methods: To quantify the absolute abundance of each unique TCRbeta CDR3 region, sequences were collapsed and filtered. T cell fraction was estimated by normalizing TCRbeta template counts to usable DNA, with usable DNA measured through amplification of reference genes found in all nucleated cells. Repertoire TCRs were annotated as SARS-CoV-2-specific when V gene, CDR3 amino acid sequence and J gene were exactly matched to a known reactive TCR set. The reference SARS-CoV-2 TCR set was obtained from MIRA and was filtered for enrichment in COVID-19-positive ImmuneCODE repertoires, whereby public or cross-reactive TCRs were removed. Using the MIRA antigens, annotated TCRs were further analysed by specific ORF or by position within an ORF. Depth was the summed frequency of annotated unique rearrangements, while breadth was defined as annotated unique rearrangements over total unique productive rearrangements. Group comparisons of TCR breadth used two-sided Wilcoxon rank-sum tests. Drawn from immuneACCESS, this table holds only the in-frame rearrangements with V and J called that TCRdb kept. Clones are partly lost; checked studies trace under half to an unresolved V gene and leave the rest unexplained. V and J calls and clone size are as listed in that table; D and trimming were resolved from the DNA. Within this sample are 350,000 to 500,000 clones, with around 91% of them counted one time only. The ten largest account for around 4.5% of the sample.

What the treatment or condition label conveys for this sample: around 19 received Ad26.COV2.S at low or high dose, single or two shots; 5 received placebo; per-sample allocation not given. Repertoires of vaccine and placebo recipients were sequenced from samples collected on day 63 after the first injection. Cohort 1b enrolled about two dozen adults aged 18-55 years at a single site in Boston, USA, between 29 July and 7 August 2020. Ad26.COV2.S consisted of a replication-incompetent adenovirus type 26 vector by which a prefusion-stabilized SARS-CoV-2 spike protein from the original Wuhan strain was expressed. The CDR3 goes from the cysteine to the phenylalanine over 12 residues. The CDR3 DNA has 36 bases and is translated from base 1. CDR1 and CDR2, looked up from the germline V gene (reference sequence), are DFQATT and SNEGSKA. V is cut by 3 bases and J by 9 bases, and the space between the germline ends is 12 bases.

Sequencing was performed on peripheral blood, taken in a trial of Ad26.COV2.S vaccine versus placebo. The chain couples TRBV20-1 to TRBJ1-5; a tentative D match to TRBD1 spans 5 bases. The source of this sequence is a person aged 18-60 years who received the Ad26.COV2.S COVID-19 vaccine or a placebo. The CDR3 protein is CSASTGPPPQHF. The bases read TGCAGTGCTAGTACAGGCCCCCCGCCCCAGCATTTT.